Below, 14 T cell receptor beta chains from the same sample are listed, as sequenced in a study of CD8 T cells in Susac syndrome. Random hexamers were used to reverse transcribe roughly 0.45 to 1 ug of RNA. TCRdb passed the immunoSEQ multiplex PCR reads through MiXCR, listing each CDR3 protein once. Here the sample spans some 58,000 distinct CDR3 sequences, just under 95% being singletons. The material sequenced was CD8+ T cells from PBMCs. These receptor sequences come from a human donor with Susac syndrome.

The chain uses TRBV18 and TRBJ2-5; D gene uncertain. The CDR3 extends over 13 amino acids. Germline values: CDR1 KGHSH, CDR2 LQKENI. V was cut by 5 bases and J by 1 base, with 8 bases left in between. In DNA, the CDR3 is TGTGCCAGCTCAGGTGGCCGCCAAGAGACCCAGTACTTC. Its protein product is CASSGGRQETQYF.

The V call is TRBV18, the J call TRBJ1-4; the D is unclear. The CDR3 has 15 residues. The germline V and J ends were trimmed by 1 base and 0 bases, with 6 bases remaining between them. Germline CDR1 reads KGHSH; CDR2 reads LQKENI. The CDR3 here is CASSPRSATNEKLFF. In DNA, the CDR3 is TGTGCCAGCTCACCACGGTCCGCAACTAATGAAAAACTGTTTTTT.

The sample holds a few counts of this clonotype. V and J are TRBV6-1 and TRBJ2-7; the D gene is possibly TRBD2 (5 bases). V lost 4 bases and J 0 bases, leaving 10 bases between the germline ends. Germline CDR1 and CDR2: MNHNS and SASEGT. This CDR3 region has 14 residues. CDR3 protein: CASSAGSSSYEQYF. The CDR3 coding sequence is TGTGCCAGCAGTGCGGGGTCCAGCTCCTACGAGCAGTACTTC.

The rearrangement links TRBV11-2 to TRBJ2-1; TRBD2 agrees at 12 bases. CDR3 length equals 15 residues. CDR1 is SGHAT, CDR2 FQNNGV, per germline. V lost 5 bases to trimming and J lost 5 bases; unmatched junction nucleotides: 4. CDR3 bases: TGTGCCAGCAGCCCCCGGACTAGCGGGGACAATGAGCAGTTCTTC. Translating gives CASSPRTSGDNEQFF. Complete variable domain (other parts from reference TRBV11-2 and TRBJ2-1): EAGVAQSPRYKIIEKRQSVAFWCNPISGHATLYWYQQILGQGPKLLIQFQNNGVVDDSQLPKDRFSAERLKGVDSTLKIQPAKLEDSAVYLCASSPRTSGDNEQFFGPGTRLTVL.

This clonotype was seen more than once but under ten times. The chain joins TRBV4-1 to TRBJ1-6, with D unresolved. The length of the CDR3 is 16 residues. The germline V gene encodes CDR1 MGHRA and CDR2 YSYEKL. Trimming pared 1 base from V and 7 bases from J, leaving 14 bases between. This chain's CDR3 is CASSQVPVRPNSPLHF. The CDR3 coding sequence is TGCGCCAGCAGCCAAGTGCCTGTCCGGCCCAATTCACCCCTCCACTTT.

This chain uses TRBV20-1 with TRBJ2-7; 9 nucleotides agree with TRBD1. Germline V gives CDR1 DFQATT, CDR2 SNEGSKA (reference sequence). The CDR3 is made up of 17 amino acids. V shed 1 base, J shed 0 bases, and the junction held 10 bases outside the gene matches. CDR3 residues: CSARVDRGRVTSYEQYF. The CDR3, as DNA: TGCAGTGCTAGAGTGGACAGGGGTAGGGTTACCTCCTACGAGCAGTACTTC.

The chain employs TRBV30 and TRBJ2-3; D unclear. The V end lost 3 bases, the J end lost 6 bases, and 4 bases lay between the germline ends. The CDR3 extends over 10 amino acids. CDR1 GTSNPN and CDR2 SVGIG come from the germline V gene (reference sequence). DNA of the CDR3: TGTGCCTGGAGAGGGGATACGCAGTATTTT. Protein: CAWRGDTQYF.

The rearrangement joins TRBV19 to TRBJ1-5; D unclear. V gave up 8 bases and J gave up 6 bases, with 5 bases separating them. This CDR3 spans 10 amino acids. Germline V gene data show CDR1 as LNHDA and CDR2 as SQIVND (reference sequence). The CDR3 nucleotides read TGTGCCAGTGGAGGTCAGCCCCAGCATTTT. It yields the protein CASGGQPQHF. The variable domain in full, completed from reference TRBV19 and TRBJ1-5, reads DGGITQSPKYLFRKEGQNVTLSCEQNLNHDAMYWYRQDPGQGLRLIYYSQIVNDFQKGDIAEGYSVSREKKESFPLTVTSAQKNPTAFYLCASGGQPQHFGDGTRLSIL.

This clonotype was detected once. The rearrangement links TRBV7-8 to TRBJ1-1, with D perhaps TRBD1 (5 bases). Trimming took off 5 bases at V and 0 bases at J, with 16 bases between the two ends. CDR3 length equals 16 residues. The germline CDR1 and CDR2 sequences are SGHVS and FQNEAQ. DNA for the CDR3: TGTGCCAGCAGCCCGGGGGGGGGACCGGTGAACACTGAAGCTTTCTTT. Translated: CASSPGGGPVNTEAFF. Full variable domain (missing parts from reference TRBV7-8 and TRBJ1-1): GAGVSQSPRYKVAKRGQDVALRCDPISGHVSLFWYQQALGQGPEFLTYFQNEAQLDKSGLPSDRFFAERPEGSVSTLKIQRTQQEDSAVYLCASSPGGGPVNTEAFFGQGTRLTVV.

The sample holds one count of this clonotype. This rearrangement joins TRBV4-2 to TRBJ1-6, with a tentative D call TRBD1 (5 bases). This CDR3 comprises 15 residues. Germline V CDR1 and CDR2: LGHNA, YNFKEQ. V lost 0 bases, J lost 8 bases, and 11 bases lay in between. The CDR3 reads CASSQEGRVDSPLHF. In DNA, the CDR3 is TGTGCCAGCAGCCAAGAAGGCAGGGTAGATTCACCCCTCCACTTT.

The chain recombines TRBV19 with TRBJ1-2; D not resolved. CDR3 size: 13 residues. Trimming took 10 bases from V and 4 from J, leaving 16 bases between them. The germline V gene has CDR1 LNHDA and CDR2 SQIVND (reference sequence). CDR3 amino acids: CATGSWGSYGYTF. The CDR3, as DNA: TGTGCCACCGGAAGTTGGGGTTCCTATGGCTACACCTTC.

J is TRBJ2-1 and V is TRBV5-6; D is uncertain. The DNA matches TRBJ2-7 better at its end, which makes the J call doubtful. The CDR3 contains 13 residues. CDR1 SGHDT and CDR2 YYEEEE come from the germline V gene. The CDR3 protein is CASSSSVAYEQYF. In nucleotides, the CDR3 is TGTGCCAGCAGCTCTTCGGTAGCCTACGAGCAGTACTTC.

The chain couples TRBV6-6 to TRBJ1-1, with 9 bases identical to TRBD1. The CDR3 covers 15 residues. Per germline, CDR1 MNHNY and CDR2 SVGAGI (reference sequence). J gave up 5 bases and V 4 bases, and 8 bases lay outside the gene matches. CDR3 residues: CASSFRQGVETEAFF. DNA for the CDR3: TGTGCCAGCAGTTTTAGACAGGGGGTTGAGACTGAAGCTTTCTTT.

V is TRBV15 and J is TRBJ1-2; 8 bases agree with TRBD1. Unmatched junction bases numbered 2, after V lost 2 bases and J lost 6 bases. The germline V gene encodes CDR1 LNHNV and CDR2 YYDKDF (reference sequence). This CDR3 is 13 amino acids long. Written as DNA, the CDR3 is TGTGCCACCAGCAGAAACAGGGGGAATGGCTACACCTTC. It yields the protein CATSRNRGNGYTF.